Below, one T cell receptor beta chain is given with its context. This specimen comes from a study of T cell changes during pregnancy in multiple sclerosis. Method: immunoSEQ multiplex PCR; TCRdb's copy keeps in-frame clones and lacks some. The data contain around 24,000 clones, roughly nine tenths of them singletons. The CDR3 loop spans 14 amino acids. Germline V gene data show CDR1 as MGHRA and CDR2 as YSYEKL. Trimming removed 8 bases from V and 2 bases from J, with 13 bases in between. The source of this sequence is a female donor in good health, enrolled as a control in a pregnancy study. The V gene is TRBV4-1, the J gene TRBJ2-1; D perhaps matches TRBD2 (5 bases). The input for sequencing was CD8+ T cells from peripheral blood mononuclear cells, taken in the first trimester of pregnancy. The DNA of the CDR3 is TGCGCCAGCGGAGCGGCGCTGGCCTACAATGAGCAGTTCTTC. As protein: CASGAALAYNEQFF.